Listed here are 27 T cell receptor beta chains from one sample, sequenced in a study of T-cell memory formation after mild COVID-19. MiXCR, run by TCRdb on the 5' RACE reads, gives a single entry per CDR3 protein. Counted here are some 68,000 distinct CDR3 sequences, roughly a sixth occurring once; the ten biggest clones make up about 33%. Sequenced: PBMCs or a T cell subset sorted from them (not recorded which). These receptors all come from an adult woman who had mild COVID-19 (a few samples of this study predate the infection). Cell type and time point are not known.

This chain uses TRBV7-9 with TRBJ1-5; D is unclear. The germline CDR1 and CDR2 sequences are SEHNR and FQNEAQ (reference sequence). The length of the CDR3 is 15 residues. V dropped 4 bases and J dropped 4 bases, with 14 bases sitting between them. For the CDR3, the DNA is TGTGCCAGCAGCTCAACAGCCCGACCGAATCAGCCCCAGCATTTT. It codes for CASSSTARPNQPQHF.

This clonotype has a handful of counts. The J gene is TRBJ2-1, the V gene TRBV11-3; D is unresolved. The V gene's germline CDR1 is SGHNT and CDR2 YENEEA. V was clipped by 6 bases and J by 10 bases, with 10 bases between them. The length of the CDR3 is 11 residues. The CDR3 region is CASSRDEEQFF. The CDR3 bases are TGTGCCAGCAGTCGAGATGAAGAGCAGTTCTTC.

This chain joins TRBV5-1 and TRBJ2-7; perhaps TRBD2 as D (5 bases). The length of the CDR3 is 14 residues. Germline-derived CDR1 and CDR2 are SGHRS and YFSETQ. With 3 bases removed from V and 4 bases from J, the gap between germline ends came to 14 bases. The CDR3 sequence is CASSYQTGSYEQYF. Written as DNA, the CDR3 is TGCGCCAGCAGCTATCAAACTGGGAGTTACGAGCAGTACTTC.

The chain links TRBV6-6 to TRBJ2-3; D may be TRBD2 (5 bases). CDR1 MNHNY and CDR2 SVGAGI come from the germline V gene (reference sequence). V was trimmed by 6 bases and J by 2 bases, leaving 9 bases between them. The CDR3 consists of 13 residues. For the CDR3, the DNA is TGTGCCAGCAGGGGAGTGGACACAGATACGCAGTATTTT. It encodes CASRGVDTDTQYF.

Only a few counts were recorded for this clonotype. The chain recombines TRBV12-5 with TRBJ2-7; D possibly corresponds to TRBD2 (5 bases). CDR1 LGHNT and CDR2 FRNRAP come from the germline V gene. V was clipped by 7 bases and J by 5 bases, with 12 bases between them. This CDR3 contains 12 residues. The CDR3 DNA sequence: TGTGCTAGTGCCCCGGGGTTCCACGAGCAGTACTTC. This encodes CASAPGFHEQYF.

This chain uses TRBV6-5 with TRBJ1-2, with D perhaps matching TRBD1 (6 bases). V was cut by 2 bases and J by 6 bases, with 19 bases left in between. CDR1 MNHEY and CDR2 SVGAGI come from the germline V gene. The CDR3 loop spans 16 amino acids. The CDR3 sequence: CASSYAHRQVGHGYTF. CDR3 bases: TGTGCCAGCAGTTACGCTCATAGACAGGTCGGGCATGGCTACACCTTC.

This rearrangement joins TRBV20-1 to TRBJ1-5, with D unclear. With 6 bases removed from V and 3 bases from J, the gap between germline ends came to 18 bases. This CDR3 region has 15 residues. Germline CDR1 DFQATT, CDR2 SNEGSKA (reference sequence). CDR3 nucleotides: TGCAGTGCGGAAGAAGGGATGTTGAACAATCAGCCCCAGCATTTT. This gives the protein CSAEEGMLNNQPQHF.

The genes are TRBV24-1 and TRBJ2-1; D unclear. CDR3 length: 15 residues. The V end was cut by 6 bases, the J end by 5 bases, with 16 bases between. CDR1 and CDR2 (germline): KGHDR, SFDVKD. The CDR3 sequence is CATSPGRSRDNEQFF. The CDR3 bases are TGTGCCACCAGTCCCGGAAGGAGTCGGGACAATGAGCAGTTCTTC.

The chain joins TRBV5-1 to TRBJ1-1; 9 nucleotides match TRBD1. Trimming took 4 bases from V and 11 from J; bases not matched to a gene: 6. In germline, CDR1 is SGHRS, CDR2 YFSETQ. The CDR3 loop spans 12 amino acids. The CDR3 DNA reads TGCGCCAGCAGCGGGGACAGGGAGGAGGCTTTCTTT. Residues: CASSGDREEAFF.

This clonotype was observed at least ten times. The chain recombines TRBV7-8 with TRBJ2-1; 11 bases map to TRBD2. V was pared by 4 bases and J by 3 bases, with 5 bases of the junction left unmatched. The CDR3 runs 16 residues. Germline V gene sequence: CDR1 SGHVS, CDR2 FQNEAQ. The CDR3 region has the DNA TGTGCCAGCAGCTGGCCGGGACTAGCGGACTACAATGAGCAGTTCTTC. Its translation is CASSWPGLADYNEQFF.

This clonotype occurred a few times. The CDR3, as DNA: TGCAGTGCCGAGGGAGTTTCCTACGAGCAGTACTTC. The encoded protein is CSAEGVSYEQYF. The genes are TRBV20-1 and TRBJ2-7; TRBD2 is a possible D gene (5 bases). Germline CDR1 DFQATT, CDR2 SNEGSKA (reference sequence). This CDR3 spans 12 amino acids. The V and J ends lost 6 bases and 1 base respectively, with 10 bases between them.

The chain is built from TRBV12-3 or TRBV12-4 and TRBJ2-5; unclear D gene. The V end lost 5 bases, the J end lost 5 bases, and 15 bases lay between the germline ends. CDR3 length: 14 amino acids. The CDR3 here is CASSPDARPETQYF. The DNA for the CDR3 is TGTGCCAGCAGTCCTGACGCGCGTCCCGAGACCCAGTACTTC.

The chain recombines TRBV7-2 with TRBJ2-7; 9 bases are a match to TRBD2. The junction had 6 bases not matched to a gene; V was cut back by 4 bases and J by 2 bases. The germline V gene has CDR1 SGHTA and CDR2 FQGNSA. The CDR3 runs 15 residues. The CDR3 is CASSYRAGGPYEQYF. Written as DNA, the CDR3 is TGTGCCAGCAGCTATCGGGCGGGAGGGCCCTACGAGCAGTACTTC.

There are many counts of this clonotype. The rearrangement uses TRBV7-6 and TRBJ2-3; 10 bases are a match to TRBD2. This CDR3 has 16 residues. After removal of 2 bases from V and 6 bases from J, the junction contained 8 bases not matched to a gene. Germline values: CDR1 SGHVS, CDR2 FNYEAQ. Written as DNA, the CDR3 is TGTGCCAGCAGCTTATTGAGCGGGGGGGCGGCTGATACGCAGTATTTT. This encodes CASSLLSGGAADTQYF.

The rearrangement links TRBV3-1 to TRBJ2-3; 8 bases align to TRBD2. Germline lookup yields CDR1 LGHDT and CDR2 YNNKEL (reference sequence). V was clipped by 1 base and J by 5 bases; unmatched bases: 11. CDR3 length: 17 amino acids. The CDR3 loop is CASSQVHGGASLDTQYF. CDR3 bases: TGTGCCAGCAGCCAAGTCCACGGGGGGGCCTCCCTAGATACGCAGTATTTT.

The genes are TRBV10-3 and TRBJ2-1; TRBD2 aligns across 8 bases. This CDR3 region has 14 residues. Germline CDR1 and CDR2: ENHRY and SYGVKD. The V and J ends lost 7 bases and 4 bases, in that order; junction bases with no gene match: 6. The CDR3 DNA follows: TGTGCCATCAATTCGGGAGGGCCTTACAATGAGCAGTTCTTC. It yields the protein CAINSGGPYNEQFF.

This sequence joins TRBV6-5 and TRBJ2-7; 9 bases are a match to TRBD1. The V gene end was trimmed by 6 bases and the J gene end by 3 bases; junction bases not matched to a gene: 9. The CDR3 has 15 amino acids. Germline-derived CDR1 and CDR2 are MNHEY and SVGAGI. CDR3 loop: CASRSDTGGSYEQYF. The CDR3 DNA reads TGTGCCAGCAGAAGCGACACAGGGGGCAGCTACGAGCAGTACTTC.

This clonotype was counted ten times or more. The chain employs TRBV10-3 and TRBJ2-1; 9 bases are a match to TRBD2. The CDR3 length is 15 residues. Germline-derived CDR1 and CDR2 are ENHRY and SYGVKD. V was pared by 6 bases and J by 4 bases, with 7 bases of the junction left unmatched. The CDR3 loop is CAIRSAGGPYNEQFF. Written as DNA, the CDR3 is TGTGCCATCAGGTCAGCGGGAGGACCTTACAATGAGCAGTTCTTC.

The rearrangement uses TRBV6-2 or TRBV6-3 and TRBJ2-3; no definite D call. V lost 6 bases and J 6 bases, leaving 13 bases between the germline ends. Germline V gene sequence: CDR1 MNHEY, CDR2 SVGEGT. CDR3 size: 13 residues. The CDR3, as DNA: TGTGCCAGCAGAGAGGACCTAGGGGATACGCAGTATTTT. It specifies CASREDLGDTQYF.

The rearrangement joins TRBV12-3 or TRBV12-4 to TRBJ2-7; 7 positions agree with TRBD2. There are 15 residues in the CDR3. J lost 2 bases, V lost 6 bases, and 10 bases had no gene match. The CDR3 sequence: CASRLHGGGAYEQYF. The CDR3 coding sequence is TGTGCCAGCAGACTCCATGGGGGGGGGGCCTACGAGCAGTACTTC.

The chain uses TRBV20-1 and TRBJ1-6; D is perhaps TRBD1 (6 bases). This CDR3 has 18 amino acids. Germline V gene lookup returns CDR1 DFQATT and CDR2 SNEGSKA (reference sequence). Trimming stripped 0 bases from V and 9 bases from J, with 24 bases between. CDR3 nucleotides: TGCAGTGCTAGAGATAGAACGGAAAGGGGGGACGTTGGTTCACCCCTCCACTTT. The encoded protein is CSARDRTERGDVGSPLHF.

The V call is TRBV10-3, the J call TRBJ2-2; D is possibly TRBD1 (6 bases). The V end was cut by 9 bases, the J end by 4 bases, with 15 bases between. The CDR3 consists of 14 residues. From germline, CDR1 is ENHRY and CDR2 SYGVKD. CDR3 coding DNA: TGTGCCATGTCGGAGACAGGAGGCACCGGGGAGCTGTTTTTT. Its translation is CAMSETGGTGELFF.

This clonotype was seen more than once but under ten times. The chain employs TRBV18 and TRBJ2-7; D might be TRBD1 (5 bases). The CDR3 is 13 residues long. Germline-derived CDR1 and CDR2 are KGHSH and LQKENI. V lost 3 bases and J lost 3, with 9 bases in between. The CDR3 DNA sequence: TGTGCCAGCTCACCCGGACATCTCTACGAGCAGTACTTC. This gives the protein CASSPGHLYEQYF. The whole variable domain, filled in from reference TRBV18 and TRBJ2-7, reads NAGVMQNPRHLVRRRGQEARLRCSPMKGHSHVYWYRQLPEEGLKFMVYLQKENIIDESGMPKERFSAEFPKEGPSILRIQQVVRGDSAAYFCASSPGHLYEQYFGPGTRLTVT.

This chain joins TRBV19 and TRBJ1-1; TRBD1 is a possible D gene (5 bases). Germline V gene data show CDR1 as LNHDA and CDR2 as SQIVND (reference sequence). Trimming cost V 1 base and J 5 bases, with 11 bases left between them. This CDR3 contains 14 residues. The CDR3 DNA follows: TGTGCCAGTAGTATAGCCCCGGGGGGGACTGAAGCTTTCTTT. Protein sequence: CASSIAPGGTEAFF.

This clonotype was seen more than once but under ten times. CDR3 region: CASSRTFEQFF. CDR3 in DNA: TGTGCCAGCAGCCGGACTTTTGAGCAGTTCTTC. The V gene is TRBV7-9, the J gene TRBJ2-1; tentatively, D is TRBD2 (5 bases). The CDR3 runs 11 residues. The germline V gene has CDR1 SEHNR and CDR2 FQNEAQ (reference sequence). The V gene lost 5 bases and the J gene lost 9 bases, with 8 bases spanning the gap.

The chain uses TRBV9 and TRBJ2-3; 9 bases agree with TRBD1. Germline CDR1 is SGDLS and CDR2 is YYNGEE. Trimming removed 3 bases from V and 5 bases from J; junction bases left unmatched: 10. The CDR3 is 16 residues long. The CDR3 DNA reads as TGTGCCAGCAGCGCCACAGGGGGCGACGGTAGAGATACGCAGTATTTT. It encodes CASSATGGDGRDTQYF.

The chain links TRBV11-2 to TRBJ2-5, with D maybe TRBD1 (5 bases). Germline V gene data show CDR1 as SGHAT and CDR2 as FQNNGV. The V gene lost 0 bases and the J gene lost 5 bases, with 13 bases spanning the gap. The CDR3 sequence is 15 residues long. CDR3 loop: CASSLEYAKGETQYF. CDR3 DNA: TGTGCCAGCAGCTTAGAGTACGCTAAGGGGGAGACCCAGTACTTC.